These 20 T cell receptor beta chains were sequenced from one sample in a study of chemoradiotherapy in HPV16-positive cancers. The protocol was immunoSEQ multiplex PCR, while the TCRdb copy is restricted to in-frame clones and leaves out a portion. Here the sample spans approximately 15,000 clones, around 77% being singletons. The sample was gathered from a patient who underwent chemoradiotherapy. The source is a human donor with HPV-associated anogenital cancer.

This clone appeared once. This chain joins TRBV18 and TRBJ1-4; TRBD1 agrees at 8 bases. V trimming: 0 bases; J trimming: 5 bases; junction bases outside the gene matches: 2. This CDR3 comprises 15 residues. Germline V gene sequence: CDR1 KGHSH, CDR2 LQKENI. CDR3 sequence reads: CASSPPNRGNEKLFF. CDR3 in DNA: TGTGCCAGCTCACCACCCAACAGGGGGAATGAAAAACTGTTTTTT.

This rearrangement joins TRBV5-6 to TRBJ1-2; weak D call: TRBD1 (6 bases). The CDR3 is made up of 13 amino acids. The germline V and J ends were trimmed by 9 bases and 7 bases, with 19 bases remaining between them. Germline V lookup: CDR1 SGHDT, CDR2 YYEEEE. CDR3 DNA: TGTGCCACAGGGATGTGGGGGGCAGGTGGCTACACCTTC. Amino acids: CATGMWGAGGYTF.

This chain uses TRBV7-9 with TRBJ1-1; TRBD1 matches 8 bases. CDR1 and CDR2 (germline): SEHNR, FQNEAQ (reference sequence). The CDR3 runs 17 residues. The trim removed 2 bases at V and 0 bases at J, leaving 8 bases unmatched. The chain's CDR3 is CASSLRAGGEMNTEAFF. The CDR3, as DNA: TGTGCCAGCAGCTTACGGGCAGGGGGCGAGATGAACACTGAAGCTTTCTTT.

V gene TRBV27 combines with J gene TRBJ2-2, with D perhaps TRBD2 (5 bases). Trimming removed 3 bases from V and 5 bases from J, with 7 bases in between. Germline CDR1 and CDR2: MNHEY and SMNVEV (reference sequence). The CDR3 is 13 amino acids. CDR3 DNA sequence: TGTGCCAGCAGTTTCGGGGAGACCGGGGAGCTGTTTTTT. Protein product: CASSFGETGELFF.

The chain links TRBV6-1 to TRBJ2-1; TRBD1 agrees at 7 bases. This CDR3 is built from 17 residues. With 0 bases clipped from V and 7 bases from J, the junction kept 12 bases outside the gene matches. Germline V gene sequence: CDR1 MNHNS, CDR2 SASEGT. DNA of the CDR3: TGTGCCAGCAGTGAAGCACCGACAGGGTGGGGTTCTAATGAGCAGTTCTTC. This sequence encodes CASSEAPTGWGSNEQFF.

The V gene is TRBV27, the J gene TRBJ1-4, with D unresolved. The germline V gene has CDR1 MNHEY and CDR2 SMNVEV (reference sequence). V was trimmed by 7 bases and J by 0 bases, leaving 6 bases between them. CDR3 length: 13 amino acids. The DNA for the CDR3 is TGTGCCAGCAAGTTCACAACTAATGAAAAACTGTTTTTT. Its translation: CASKFTTNEKLFF. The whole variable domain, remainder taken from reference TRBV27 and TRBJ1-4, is EAQVTQNPRYLITVTGKKLTVTCSQNMNHEYMSWYRQDPGLGLRQIYYSMNVEVTDKGDVPEGYKVSRKEKRNFPLILESPSPNQTSLYFCASKFTTNEKLFFGSGTQLSVL.

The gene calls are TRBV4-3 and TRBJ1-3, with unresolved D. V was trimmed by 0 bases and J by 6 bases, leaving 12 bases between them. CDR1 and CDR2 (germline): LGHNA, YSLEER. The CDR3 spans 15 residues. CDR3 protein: CASSQDGRIENTIYF. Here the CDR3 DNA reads TGCGCCAGCAGCCAAGATGGGAGGATCGAAAACACCATATATTTT.

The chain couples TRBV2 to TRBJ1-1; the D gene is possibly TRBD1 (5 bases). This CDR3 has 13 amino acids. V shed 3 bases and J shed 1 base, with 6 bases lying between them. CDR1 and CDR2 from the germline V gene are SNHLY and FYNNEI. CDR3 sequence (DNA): TGTGCCAGCAGTGATAGGGGGAACACTGAAGCTTTCTTT. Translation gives CASSDRGNTEAFF.

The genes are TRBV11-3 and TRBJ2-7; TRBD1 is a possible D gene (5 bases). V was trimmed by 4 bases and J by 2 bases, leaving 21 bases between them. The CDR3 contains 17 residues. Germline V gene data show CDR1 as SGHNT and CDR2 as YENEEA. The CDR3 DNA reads TGTGCCAGCAGCTCCCCACGCACAGGTCCCGCAGCCTACGAGCAGTACTTC. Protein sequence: CASSSPRTGPAAYEQYF.

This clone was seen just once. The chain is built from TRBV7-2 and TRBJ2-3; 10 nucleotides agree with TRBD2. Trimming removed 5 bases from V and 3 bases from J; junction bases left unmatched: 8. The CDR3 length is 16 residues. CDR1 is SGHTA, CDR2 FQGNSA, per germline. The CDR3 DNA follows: TGTGCCAGCAGCCCTCCGGTAGCGGGGGGTACAGATACGCAGTATTTT. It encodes CASSPPVAGGTDTQYF.

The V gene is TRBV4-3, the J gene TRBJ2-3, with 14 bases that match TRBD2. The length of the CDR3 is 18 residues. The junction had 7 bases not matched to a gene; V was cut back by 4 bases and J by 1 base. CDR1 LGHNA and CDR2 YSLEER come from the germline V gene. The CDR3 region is CASSPRLAGGPGTDTQYF. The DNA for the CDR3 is TGCGCCAGCAGCCCTAGACTAGCGGGGGGGCCGGGCACAGATACGCAGTATTTT.

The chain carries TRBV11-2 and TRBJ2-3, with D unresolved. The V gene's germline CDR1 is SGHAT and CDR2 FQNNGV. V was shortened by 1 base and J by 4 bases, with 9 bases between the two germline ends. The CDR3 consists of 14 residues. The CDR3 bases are TGTGCCAGCAGCTTAGTTCCTAACTCAGATACGCAGTATTTT. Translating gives CASSLVPNSDTQYF.

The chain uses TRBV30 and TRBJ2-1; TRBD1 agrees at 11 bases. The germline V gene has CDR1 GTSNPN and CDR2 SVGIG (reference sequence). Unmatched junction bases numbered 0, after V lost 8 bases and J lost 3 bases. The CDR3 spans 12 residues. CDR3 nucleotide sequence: TGTGCCGGGACAGGGGGCTACAATGAGCAGTTCTTC. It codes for CAGTGGYNEQFF.

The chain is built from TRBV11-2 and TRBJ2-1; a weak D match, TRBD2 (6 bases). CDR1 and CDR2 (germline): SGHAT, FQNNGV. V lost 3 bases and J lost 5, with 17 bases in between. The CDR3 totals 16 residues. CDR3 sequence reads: CASSFVLASEDNEQFF. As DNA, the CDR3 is TGTGCCAGCAGCTTTGTTTTGGCTAGCGAGGACAATGAGCAGTTCTTC.

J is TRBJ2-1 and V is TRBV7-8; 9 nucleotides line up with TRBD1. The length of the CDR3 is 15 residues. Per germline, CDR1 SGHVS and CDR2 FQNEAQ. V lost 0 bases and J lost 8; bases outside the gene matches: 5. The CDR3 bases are TGTGCCAGCAGCTTAGCGGGACAGGGCCCCGATGAGCAGTTCTTC. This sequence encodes CASSLAGQGPDEQFF.

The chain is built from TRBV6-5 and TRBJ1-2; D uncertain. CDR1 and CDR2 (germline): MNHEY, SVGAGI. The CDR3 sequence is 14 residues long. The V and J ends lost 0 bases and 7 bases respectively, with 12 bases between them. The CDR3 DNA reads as TGTGCCAGCAGTTACTCCGGTGGATATGGTGGCTACACCTTC. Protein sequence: CASSYSGGYGGYTF.

CDR3 residues: CASSYKGNEQFF. CDR3 coding DNA: TGTGCCAGCAGTTACAAGGGCAATGAGCAGTTCTTC. This chain connects TRBV6-6 to TRBJ2-1, with no clear D. Trimming removed 2 bases from V and 6 bases from J, with 5 bases in between. The CDR3 length is 12 residues. Germline V gives CDR1 MNHNY, CDR2 SVGAGI (reference sequence).

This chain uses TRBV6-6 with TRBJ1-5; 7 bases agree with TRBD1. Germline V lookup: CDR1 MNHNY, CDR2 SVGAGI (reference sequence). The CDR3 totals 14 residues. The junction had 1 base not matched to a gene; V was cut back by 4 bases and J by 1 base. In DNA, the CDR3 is TGTGCCAGCAGTTCGACAGGGAGCAATCAGCCCCAGCATTTT. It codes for CASSSTGSNQPQHF.

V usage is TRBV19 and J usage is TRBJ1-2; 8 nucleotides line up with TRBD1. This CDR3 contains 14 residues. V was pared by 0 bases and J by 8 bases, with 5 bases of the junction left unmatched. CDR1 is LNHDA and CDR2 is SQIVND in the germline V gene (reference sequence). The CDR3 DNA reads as TGTGCCAGTAGTATAGAAGACAGGGGTACGGGCTACACCTTC. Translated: CASSIEDRGTGYTF.

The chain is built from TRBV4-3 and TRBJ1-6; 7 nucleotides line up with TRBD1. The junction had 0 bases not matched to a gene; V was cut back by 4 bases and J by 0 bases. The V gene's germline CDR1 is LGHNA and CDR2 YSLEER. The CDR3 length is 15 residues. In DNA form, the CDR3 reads TGCGCCAGCAGCCCAGGGGGCTCCTATAATTCACCCCTCCACTTT. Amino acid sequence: CASSPGGSYNSPLHF.